Below are 5 T cell receptor beta chains sequenced from a single sample in a study of beta chain features in type 1 diabetes. General study results and limits: Type 1 diabetes patients had moderately but significantly shorter TCRB CDR3s in all four CD4+ subsets.

Isolated RNA was reverse transcribed in full, so expressed TCRB transcripts were sequenced. Assay used: immunoSEQ multiplex PCR; TCRdb lists only in-frame clones, some missing. The sample lists roughly 730,000 clones, 13% seen once, with 0.022% in the top ten. No antigen has been identified for these receptors. The sequenced material came from naive CD4+ T cells from blood. The receptors were gathered from a man in his late teens or twenties with type 1 diabetes.

The V gene is TRBV27, the J gene TRBJ1-1; weak D call: TRBD1 (6 bases). The CDR3 sequence is 14 residues long. V was trimmed by 6 bases and J by 4 bases, leaving 15 bases between them. Per the germline V gene, CDR1 is MNHEY and CDR2 is SMNVEV (reference sequence). The CDR3 bases are TGTGCCAGCAGGGCACAGGGTAGCGTCACTGAAGCTTTCTTT. Translated: CASRAQGSVTEAFF.

The sample holds a few counts of this clone. The V call is TRBV30, the J call TRBJ2-1; the D gene is possibly TRBD1 (6 bases). V was cut by 2 bases and J by 4 bases, with 6 bases left in between. The germline V gene has CDR1 GTSNPN and CDR2 SVGIG (reference sequence). The CDR3 extends over 12 amino acids. The CDR3 here is CAWSRGYNEQFF. In DNA, the CDR3 is TGTGCCTGGAGTAGGGGGTACAATGAGCAGTTCTTC.

The chain carries TRBV7-2 and TRBJ1-1; TRBD1 matches 7 bases. CDR1 is SGHTA, CDR2 FQGNSA, per germline. Losses at the gene ends were 4 bases for V and 7 bases for J; bases not matched to a gene: 15. This CDR3 comprises 16 residues. In DNA form, the CDR3 reads TGTGCCAGCAGCTCGGCAACAAAGGGGGCGCGAGGTGAAGCTTTCTTT. Translating gives CASSSATKGARGEAFF.

The table lists this clone with a few counts. The chain is built from TRBV4-1 and TRBJ2-5, with D unresolved. Trimming took 5 bases from V and 5 from J, leaving 12 bases between them. The CDR3 covers 13 residues. CDR1 MGHRA and CDR2 YSYEKL come from the germline V gene. The CDR3: CASSKGPAETQYF. The CDR3 DNA is TGCGCCAGCAGCAAGGGTCCCGCGGAGACCCAGTACTTC.

This chain joins TRBV28 and TRBJ2-5, with D tentatively TRBD1 (6 bases). V lost 4 bases, J lost 1 base, and 10 bases lay in between. The CDR3 loop spans 14 amino acids. Germline V gene data show CDR1 as MDHEN and CDR2 as SYDVKM. CDR3 nucleotides: TGTGCCAGCAGTTCCCCGACAGGCCAAGAGACCCAGTACTTC. Residues: CASSSPTGQETQYF.